The source of this T cell receptor (beta chain) is a study of cytomegalovirus exposure and HLA in healthy donors. Study-level findings and limits: Rarity marked most TCR sequences, yet some public TCRs occurred in many donors. Across all donors, roughly uniform sequencing depth was an assumption of the presence/absence analyses. It was confirmed in vitro that a few of the CMV-associated chains were specific for CMV antigens. Most of the CMV-associated TCR beta chains (in a later analysis) appeared to be HLA-restricted.

The PCR was carried out with 60 Vbeta primers and 13 Jbeta primers. Sequenced by immunoSEQ multiplex PCR; TCRdb stores in-frame clones only, minus some. The sample holds about 140,000 clones; over 75% are singletons and the top ten take over 8.5%. As regards this clone: Its antigen remains unknown.

This CDR3 is 18 amino acids long. Germline V gene sequence: CDR1 KGHSH, CDR2 LQKENI. Trimming removed 2 bases from V and 8 bases from J, with 24 bases in between. This sequence originates from a woman between 45 and 65 years old in good health and CMV-seropositive. The sample was PBMCs. The V call is TRBV18, the J call TRBJ1-4; D might be TRBD1 (5 bases). CDR3 loop: CASSPRMNSQQRGEKLFF. The CDR3 DNA reads TGTGCCAGCTCACCAAGGATGAATAGCCAGCAAAGGGGCGAAAAACTGTTTTTT.